The present T cell receptor (beta chain) was sequenced within a study of blood T cells in healthy people across ages (dated by TCRdb to between 2014 and 2017). About the investigation overall: Template switching captured roughly one uniquely barcoded TCR beta cDNA molecule per two T cells in model experiments. To track age-related changes in TCR beta repertoire diversity, the study relied on deep sequencing normalized with unique cDNA molecular identifiers. The donors were divided into four age groups: young (average approximately 15 years), middle-aged (approximately 41), aged (about 62) and long-lived (nearly 85). Donors of different ages were randomly distributed across sequencing lanes to avoid experimental bias. Two additional independent replicas of 1 million unique cDNA reads from the same blood draw were analyzed for two donors (one aged 18 to 30 and one aged 80 or older).

General conclusions and limits of the study: Observed TCR beta diversity per million T cells fell roughly linearly with age, and a significant reduction was already apparent by age approximately 40. The long-lived group showed more naive CD4+ T cells, fewer expanded clones and increased TCR diversity than the aged group, suggesting age selection. A strong correlation was found between observed TCR beta diversity and the percentage of naive T cells measured by flow cytometry. Estimates of total diversity based on one million sequenced T cells were regarded as lower bounds and as underestimates. Donor CMV infection status was unknown, potentially confounding age-related changes in expanded clonotypes. Bulk unsorted PBMC profiling prevented conclusive comparison of naive and antigen-experienced compartments.

Systemically healthy Caucasian individuals from Russia, some 36 in total and aged about 6 to 100 years, were included as donors. About 9.6 milliliters of peripheral blood were collected from each donor into EDTA-treated Vacutainer tubes. PBMCs were isolated by Ficoll-Paque density-gradient centrifugation, with at least 6 million obtained per sample. Trizol reagent was used to extract total RNA from PBMCs, with at least 5 micrograms per sample. For every donor, flow cytometry on a PBMC aliquot measured the percentage of naive CD45RAhigh/CD27high T cells. At the junction V is shortened by 0 bases and J by 1 base, with 9 bases in between. CDR1 and CDR2, per the germline V gene, are SGHTA and FQGNSA. From the cysteine through the phenylalanine, the CDR3 covers 15 amino acids. Only the CDR3 DNA is retained, 45 bases long and in frame from the first base. The receptor library was made with 5' RACE. Sequencing was carried out with an Illumina HiSeq 2500. A second roughly 7 to 11 cycle PCR used a sample-barcoded 5' primer and a J-beta primer mix. A unique molecular identifier was introduced onto each TCR beta cDNA molecule by a template-switch 5' adaptor carrying 12 random nucleotides. Each sample yielded at least 2.5 million CDR3-containing paired-end reads. First-strand cDNA synthesis was performed from all RNA using the Mint cDNA synthesis kit, with priming by a TRBC-specific oligonucleotide. After uracil-DNA glycosylase treatment, a first 18-cycle PCR used universal primers M1SS and BC2_uni_R on all cDNA. The paper's processing steps were these. Each sample was normalized by randomly selecting 1 million high-quality reads, each carrying a distinct molecular identifier. Reads sharing molecular identifiers were discarded rather than binned into consensus sequences. MiTCR, with a Q25 quality threshold and the strictest error-elimination algorithm, was used for CDR3 identification, clonotype clustering and error correction. A nonparametric unseen species model with Euler transformation was used to estimate a lower bound on total TCR beta diversity. The raw public reads went through TCRdb reprocessing: fastp at Q25, MiXCR clone calling, in-frame beta chains kept. Identical CDR3 proteins give one entry, which carries the most common genes and DNA. For this entry, the V and J calls and clone size follow TCRdb and not the study's own pipeline. For this sample there are 1.5 million to 2 million distinct CDR3 sequences; approximately 30% appear just once. Roughly 8% of the sample belongs to the ten largest clones.

This clonotype was counted only a few times. No antigen is known for it. No much larger clone exists at a distance of one base, and base qualities are not known. This TCR was recovered from a woman aged 25-40 years in good health. What was sequenced was blood. The chain is assembled from TRBV7-2 and TRBJ2-5; the D gene is perhaps TRBD2, on 5 matching bases. The CDR3: CASSLARSGQETQYF. The sequence in DNA is TGTGCCAGCAGCTTAGCGCGAAGCGGCCAAGAGACCCAGTACTTC.